This T cell receptor beta chain was sequenced during a study of blood T cell repertoires in COVID-19. The protocol was immunoSEQ multiplex PCR, while the TCRdb copy is restricted to in-frame clones and leaves out a portion. The data contain roughly 25,000 clones, approximately 90% of them singletons. The CDR3 loop spans 13 amino acids. The V end lost 5 bases, the J end lost 3 bases, and 8 bases lay between the germline ends. Germline V gene lookup returns CDR1 LGHDT and CDR2 YNNKEL (reference sequence). The receptor was derived from a woman over 75 with acute or convalescent COVID-19. Sequences were obtained from peripheral blood. The rearrangement uses TRBV3-1 (or the pseudogene TRBV3-2) and TRBJ1-5, with D perhaps TRBD1 (6 bases). CDR3 residues: CASSAGDNQPQHF. For the CDR3, the DNA is TGTGCCAGCAGCGCAGGGGACAATCAGCCCCAGCATTTT.